This entry lists 12 T cell receptor beta chains sequenced from one sample in a study of T cells in Graves' hyperthyroidism and ophthalmopathy. What was amplified from RNA transcripts were TCR beta CDR3 regions. HTBI primers were used for first-round RT-PCR of the TCR CDR3. One entry per CDR3 protein, called by TCRdb with MiXCR from the multiplex PCR reads. The sample records roughly 500,000 distinct CDR3 sequences, 40% to 55% being singletons. The sequencing sample was made of peripheral blood or thyroid tissue (not recorded which). The receptors here all came from an adult woman with Graves' disease, either hyperthyroidism or ophthalmopathy (not recorded which).

V is TRBV29-1 and J is TRBJ1-5, with 10 bases lining up with TRBD1. This CDR3 contains 12 residues. Looked up from germline, CDR1 is SQVTM and CDR2 is ANQGSEA. With 6 bases clipped from V and 11 bases from J, the junction kept 7 bases outside the gene matches. CDR3 DNA: TGCAGCGTAGCTGGACAGGGGGTGACCCAGCATTTT. Translating gives CSVAGQGVTQHF.

The table lists this clonotype with a few counts. The conserved phenylalanine or tryptophan is not found at the CDR3 terminus, so this likely reflects a read error. The chain joins TRBV5-4 to TRBJ2-7; 8 bases map to TRBD2. This CDR3 is 16 amino acids long. Trimming removed 5 bases from V and 0 bases from J; junction bases left unmatched: 10. Germline V CDR1 and CDR2: SGHNT, YYREEE (reference sequence). The CDR3 DNA is TGTGCCAGCAGGAAAGACAGCGGGAGCCGCTCCTACGAGCAGTACCTC. The encoded protein is CASRKDSGSRSYEQYL.

This clonotype was found many times. The V and J genes are TRBV2 and TRBJ2-5, with 8 positions matching TRBD1. Per the germline V gene, CDR1 is SNHLY and CDR2 is FYNNEI. V gave up 7 bases and J gave up 3 bases; unmatched junction bases: 10. CDR3 size: 15 residues. The CDR3, as DNA: TGTGCCAGCACCTCTCAGACAGGGGTAAAAGAGACCCAGTACTTC. Translating gives CASTSQTGVKETQYF.

The V gene is TRBV4-1, the J gene TRBJ2-2; D not certain. V gave up 6 bases and J gave up 2 bases, with 7 bases separating them. The V gene's germline CDR1 is MGHRA and CDR2 YSYEKL. The CDR3 runs to 13 residues. The CDR3 spells CASRPPNTGELFF. CDR3 coding DNA: TGCGCCAGCAGACCCCCTAACACCGGGGAGCTGTTTTTT.

The gene calls are TRBV2 and TRBJ2-2, with D perhaps matching TRBD2 (5 bases). With 8 bases removed from V and 3 bases from J, the gap between germline ends came to 13 bases. Germline assignment: CDR1 SNHLY and CDR2 FYNNEI. The CDR3 is made up of 14 amino acids. Written as DNA, the CDR3 is TGTGCCAGCCACCCCTGGGGAGACACCGGGGAGCTGTTTTTT. Translation gives CASHPWGDTGELFF.

J is TRBJ1-1 and V is TRBV20-1, with D tentatively TRBD1 (6 bases). V lost 5 bases, J lost 3 bases, and 22 bases lay in between. CDR1 and CDR2 from the germline V gene are DFQATT and SNEGSKA (reference sequence). The CDR3 has 16 amino acids. CDR3 coding DNA: TGCAGTGCTTATACCCGGGACACTTCCGGGGACACTGAAGCTTTCTTT. Its protein product is CSAYTRDTSGDTEAFF.

The chain has TRBV7-3 and TRBJ2-7; 9 bases line up with TRBD2. J was trimmed by 3 bases and V by 5 bases; bases with no gene match: 11. This CDR3 has 16 residues. The germline gives CDR1 SGHTA, CDR2 FQGTGA. The CDR3 bases are TGTGCCAGCAGCCCGGGGGCTAGCGGGACTTACTACGAGCAGTACTTC. Amino acid sequence: CASSPGASGTYYEQYF.

This clonotype was seen once. V is TRBV9 and J is TRBJ2-2; D call uncertain. Trimming shortened V by 2 bases and J by 5 bases, and 19 bases separated the two germline ends. Germline V lookup: CDR1 SGDLS, CDR2 YYNGEE. The CDR3 sequence is 17 residues long. This CDR3 is CASSVSGSSLGTGELFF. The CDR3 DNA follows: TGTGCCAGCAGCGTTTCTGGTAGTAGTCTAGGGACCGGGGAGCTGTTTTTT.

The chain has TRBV7-9 and TRBJ1-6; D remains unclear. Germline assignment: CDR1 SEHNR and CDR2 FQNEAQ (reference sequence). V lost 5 bases and J 7 bases, leaving 15 bases between the germline ends. CDR3 length equals 15 residues. CDR3 in amino acids: CASSLVFPPNSPLHF. The DNA of the CDR3 is TGTGCCAGCAGCCTGGTGTTTCCCCCGAATTCACCCCTCCACTTT.

The sample holds one count of this clonotype. The gene calls are TRBV7-2 and TRBJ2-5; 8 positions match TRBD2. Germline assignment: CDR1 SGHTA and CDR2 FQGNSA. This CDR3 is 13 amino acids long. Germline trimming cut 7 bases from V and 2 bases from J; bases unmatched to any gene: 3. CDR3 sequence: CASTRLAQETQYF. As DNA, the CDR3 is TGTGCCAGCACCAGACTAGCGCAAGAGACCCAGTACTTC.

The V and J genes are TRBV7-9 and TRBJ2-2; 10 bases are a match to TRBD2. Trimming removed 0 bases from V and 6 bases from J; junction bases left unmatched: 1. CDR1 SEHNR and CDR2 FQNEAQ come from the germline V gene (reference sequence). The CDR3 runs to 15 residues. CDR3 nucleotides: TGTGCCAGCAGCTTAGCAGCGGGGGGGCCCGGGGAGCTGTTTTTT. Its protein is CASSLAAGGPGELFF.

The genes are TRBV7-9 and TRBJ2-2; no clear D gene. Germline lookup yields CDR1 SEHNR and CDR2 FQNEAQ (reference sequence). Deletions cut 7 bases from V and 3 bases from J, with 9 bases between. The CDR3 extends over 13 amino acids. The CDR3 region is CASKGPYTGELFF. CDR3 DNA: TGTGCCAGCAAGGGCCCTTACACCGGGGAGCTGTTTTTT.